One sample yielded the 29 T cell receptor beta chains listed below, sequenced in a study of blood T cell repertoires in COVID-19. Only in-frame clones appear in the TCRdb table, and some are missing; sequencing was by immunoSEQ multiplex PCR. The sample carries roughly 400,000 clones, nearly 90% recorded once. What was sequenced was PBMCs or T cells enriched from blood (not recorded which). The source of these receptors is a woman under 30 who had been exposed to COVID-19.

The chain joins TRBV5-5 to TRBJ2-7, with TRBD1 matching over 10 bases. The CDR3 loop spans 15 amino acids. The V and J ends lost 0 bases and 3 bases, in that order; junction bases with no gene match: 3. Per the germline V gene, CDR1 is SGHKS and CDR2 is YYEKEE (reference sequence). CDR3 protein: CASSLETGGYYEQYF. DNA of the CDR3: TGTGCCAGCAGCTTGGAGACAGGGGGCTACTACGAGCAGTACTTC. Supplemented by reference TRBV5-5 and TRBJ2-7, the full variable domain reads DAGVTQSPTHLIKTRGQQVTLRCSPISGHKSVSWYQQVLGQGPQFIFQYYEKEERGRGNFPDRFSARQFPNYSSELNVNALLLGDSALYLCASSLETGGYYEQYFGPGTRLTVT.

The gene calls are TRBV29-1 and TRBJ2-5; tentatively, D is TRBD2 (6 bases). Germline CDR1 SQVTM, CDR2 ANQGSEA. CDR3 length: 14 amino acids. Between the trimmed V and J ends, which lost 4 bases and 1 base, there was a span of 13 bases. The CDR3 loop reads CSVAGRGTQETQYF. CDR3 nucleotide sequence: TGCAGCGTTGCGGGGCGGGGCACCCAAGAGACCCAGTACTTC. The variable domain in full, completed from reference TRBV29-1 and TRBJ2-5, reads SAVISQKPSRDICQRGTSLTIQCQVDSQVTMMFWYRQQPGQSLTLIATANQGSEATYESGFVIDKFPISRPNLTFSTLTVSNMSPEDSSIYLCSVAGRGTQETQYFGPGTRLLVL.

The chain is built from TRBV5-1 and TRBJ2-7; TRBD1 agrees at 9 bases. There are 15 residues in the CDR3. V dropped 1 base and J dropped 2; count of bases not matched to a gene: 4. Germline V gene lookup returns CDR1 SGHRS and CDR2 YFSETQ. The CDR3 protein is CASSLRDRATYEQYF. The CDR3 DNA follows: TGCGCCAGCAGCTTGCGGGACAGGGCTACCTACGAGCAGTACTTC.

V and J are TRBV27 and TRBJ1-6; D gene unclear. The CDR3 is made up of 14 amino acids. Germline CDR1 is MNHEY and CDR2 is SMNVEV (reference sequence). Between the trimmed V and J ends, which lost 3 bases and 5 bases, there was a span of 8 bases. The CDR3 nucleotides read TGTGCCAGCAGTTTTTTCCGGGATAATTCACCCCTCCACTTT. It is translated as CASSFFRDNSPLHF.

For this clone: The junction does not match germline at one end; this may be a read error. The chain recombines TRBV9 with TRBJ2-3, with TRBD2 matching 7 bases. Germline CDR1 and CDR2: SGDLS and YYNGEE. CDR3 length: 13 amino acids. As DNA, the CDR3 is TGTGCCAGCGGCGTAGCTAGCGGAGATACGCAGTATTTT. Amino acids: CASGVASGDTQYF. Full variable domain (rest looked up from reference TRBV9 and TRBJ2-3): DSGVTQTPKHLITATGQRVTLRCSPRSGDLSVYWYQQSLDQGLQFLIQYYNGEERAKGNILERFSAQQFPDLHSELNLSSLELGDSALYFCASGVASGDTQYFGPGTRLTVL.

The rearrangement joins TRBV29-1 to TRBJ1-1; 9 nucleotides line up with TRBD1. Germline-derived CDR1 and CDR2 are SQVTM and ANQGSEA. Trimming took 7 bases from V and 0 from J; bases not matched to a gene: 3. The CDR3 runs to 13 residues. The CDR3 nucleotides read TGCAGCGGGGGGACAGGGATGAACACTGAAGCTTTCTTT. It is translated as CSGGTGMNTEAFF.

The chain employs TRBV28 and TRBJ1-2; tentative D call: TRBD1 (6 bases). Deletions cut 7 bases from V and 4 bases from J, with 19 bases between. Germline V gene sequence: CDR1 MDHEN, CDR2 SYDVKM. This CDR3 has 15 amino acids. The CDR3 reads CASMDPGVEGYGYTF. CDR3 coding DNA: TGTGCCAGCATGGATCCAGGGGTCGAGGGCTATGGCTACACCTTC.

This clone was seen a few times. Other DNA sequences in the same sample also yield this CDR3. V gene TRBV5-4 combines with J gene TRBJ1-2; no clear D gene. Germline V gene sequence: CDR1 SGHNT, CDR2 YYREEE (reference sequence). The CDR3 has 13 amino acids. Trimming removed 0 bases at V and 5 bases at J, with 8 bases between. The CDR3 sequence is CASSLGQDYGYTF. DNA for the CDR3: TGTGCCAGCAGCTTGGGACAAGATTATGGCTACACCTTC.

The chain employs TRBV18 and TRBJ2-6; D unclear. Germline values: CDR1 KGHSH, CDR2 LQKENI. This CDR3 is built from 15 residues. Trimming left V 6 bases short and J 0 bases short, with 9 bases between. In nucleotides, the CDR3 is TGTGCCAGCTCTCTTCAGAACTCTGGGGCCAACGTCCTGACTTTC. Amino acids: CASSLQNSGANVLTF.

The chain is built from TRBV6-5 and TRBJ1-6, with D unclear. The length of the CDR3 is 11 residues. The germline V and J ends were trimmed by 4 bases and 13 bases, with 8 bases remaining between them. CDR1 and CDR2 from the germline V gene are MNHEY and SVGAGI. DNA for the CDR3: TGTGCCAGCAGTTTCGAGGGTCCCCTCCACTTT. It translates to CASSFEGPLHF.

This clone showed up just once. The genes are TRBV7-2 and TRBJ1-2; D is unresolved. The V and J ends lost 1 base and 2 bases respectively, with 11 bases between them. The germline gives CDR1 SGHTA, CDR2 FQGNSA. CDR3 length equals 15 residues. CDR3 loop: CASSLGGGQNYGYTF. CDR3 nucleotide sequence: TGTGCCAGCAGCTTAGGAGGAGGGCAGAACTATGGCTACACCTTC.

This chain connects TRBV27 to TRBJ1-2; 9 bases match TRBD1. This CDR3 has 16 residues. V lost 2 bases to trimming and J lost 7 bases; unmatched junction nucleotides: 11. Germline CDR1 reads MNHEY; CDR2 reads SMNVEV (reference sequence). The CDR3 sequence: CASSLMADRGGRGYTF. Written as DNA, the CDR3 is TGTGCCAGCAGTTTAATGGCGGACAGGGGAGGTCGTGGCTACACCTTC.

This chain joins TRBV29-1 and TRBJ1-3, with D possibly being TRBD1 (5 bases). V was clipped by 4 bases and J by 0 bases, with 7 bases between them. CDR1 is SQVTM, CDR2 ANQGSEA, per germline. This CDR3 region has 13 residues. The CDR3: CSVVGGSGNTIYF. The CDR3 nucleotides read TGCAGCGTTGTGGGGGGCTCTGGAAACACCATATATTTT.

The chain employs TRBV5-1 and TRBJ2-2; TRBD2 aligns across 7 bases. This CDR3 comprises 16 residues. Per the germline V gene, CDR1 is SGHRS and CDR2 is YFSETQ. With V trimmed by 4 bases and J by 8 bases, 14 bases remained unmatched. The CDR3 is CASSLELAGVSGELFF. In DNA, the CDR3 is TGCGCCAGCAGCCTGGAGCTGGCGGGAGTGTCTGGGGAGCTGTTTTTT.

The table lists this clone with a few counts. The chain carries TRBV6-4 and TRBJ2-3, with 11 bases lining up with TRBD2. The ends lost 3 bases at V and 7 bases at J; junction bases unmatched: 3. The germline CDR1 and CDR2 sequences are MRHNA and SNTAGT. The CDR3 extends over 14 amino acids. CDR3 in DNA: TGTGCCAGCAGTGAACTAGCGGGGGTGAATACGCAGTATTTT. It specifies CASSELAGVNTQYF.

The chain is built from TRBV7-3 and TRBJ2-5; possibly TRBD1 for D (5 bases). V lost 4 bases to trimming and J lost 1 base, with 7 bases between them. This CDR3 spans 13 amino acids. Per germline, CDR1 SGHTA and CDR2 FQGTGA. CDR3 bases: TGTGCCAGCAGCTCGACAGTCCAAGAGACCCAGTACTTC. Translating gives CASSSTVQETQYF. The full variable domain, in which reference TRBV7-3 and TRBJ2-5 provide the parts outside the CDR3, is GAGVSQTPSNKVTEKGKYVELRCDPISGHTALYWYRQSLGQGPEFLIYFQGTGAADDSGLPNDRFFAVRPEGSVSTLKIQRTERGDSAVYLCASSSTVQETQYFGPGTRLLVL.

The V gene is TRBV28, the J gene TRBJ2-7; 12 bases are shared with TRBD1. Per the germline V gene, CDR1 is MDHEN and CDR2 is SYDVKM. Trimming cost V 6 bases and J 9 bases; bases outside gene matches: 18. This CDR3 region has 17 residues. The CDR3 sequence: CASSPSGDRGPRGVQYF. CDR3 DNA: TGTGCCAGCAGCCCCTCGGGGGACAGGGGGCCGCGAGGAGTGCAGTACTTC. The whole variable domain, filled in from reference TRBV28 and TRBJ2-7, reads DVKVTQSSRYLVKRTGEKVFLECVQDMDHENMFWYRQDPGLGLRLIYFSYDVKMKEKGDIPEGYSVSREKKERFSLILESASTNQTSMYLCASSPSGDRGPRGVQYFGPGTRLTVT.

The chain carries TRBV28 and TRBJ1-4, with 8 bases identical to TRBD1. CDR1 MDHEN and CDR2 SYDVKM come from the germline V gene. The CDR3 is 16 amino acids. Trimming cost V 3 bases and J 13 bases; bases outside gene matches: 16. The CDR3: CASSLTDRGGGGRLFF. CDR3 nucleotides: TGTGCCAGCAGTTTGACCGACAGGGGAGGTGGTGGGAGACTGTTTTTT. Full variable domain (missing parts from reference TRBV28 and TRBJ1-4): DVKVTQSSRYLVKRTGEKVFLECVQDMDHENMFWYRQDPGLGLRLIYFSYDVKMKEKGDIPEGYSVSREKKERFSLILESASTNQTSMYLCASSLTDRGGGGRLFFGSGTQLSVL.

The DNA of the CDR3 is TGTGCCAGCAGCGTAGATCAGGGTCTATCTGGAAACACCATATATTTT. Translated: CASSVDQGLSGNTIYF. V usage is TRBV9 and J usage is TRBJ1-3; D is perhaps TRBD1 (5 bases). Trimming shortened V by 0 bases and J by 1 base, and 11 bases separated the two germline ends. Germline values: CDR1 SGDLS, CDR2 YYNGEE. The CDR3 runs to 16 residues. The variable domain in full, completed from reference TRBV9 and TRBJ1-3, reads DSGVTQTPKHLITATGQRVTLRCSPRSGDLSVYWYQQSLDQGLQFLIQYYNGEERAKGNILERFSAQQFPDLHSELNLSSLELGDSALYFCASSVDQGLSGNTIYFGEGSWLTVV.

The rearrangement joins TRBV7-2 to TRBJ2-5; TRBD1 agrees at 10 bases. The CDR3 consists of 14 residues. The germline gives CDR1 SGHTA, CDR2 FQGNSA. The V and J ends lost 3 bases and 5 bases, in that order; junction bases with no gene match: 3. CDR3 residues: CASSLGTGVETQYF. Here the CDR3 DNA reads TGTGCCAGCAGCTTGGGGACAGGGGTCGAGACCCAGTACTTC.

Details on this clone: The sample carries other DNA sequences with the same CDR3. The V call is TRBV20-1, the J call TRBJ2-7; 7 bases line up with TRBD2. This CDR3 is built from 11 residues. The germline CDR1 and CDR2 sequences are DFQATT and SNEGSKA (reference sequence). Unmatched junction bases numbered 3, after V lost 6 bases and J lost 4 bases. The CDR3: CSARGSYEQYF. Written as DNA, the CDR3 is TGCAGTGCGCGCGGGAGTTACGAGCAGTACTTC.

The chain links TRBV4-2 to TRBJ2-5, with D perhaps TRBD2 (5 bases). The V end lost 2 bases, the J end lost 5 bases, and 21 bases lay between the germline ends. The CDR3 covers 17 residues. CDR1 is LGHNA, CDR2 YNFKEQ, per germline. CDR3 loop: CASSQTTHGVMGETQYF. In nucleotides, the CDR3 is TGTGCCAGCAGCCAAACGACCCACGGGGTAATGGGGGAGACCCAGTACTTC.

A few counts support this clone. V and J are TRBV3-1 (or the pseudogene TRBV3-2) and TRBJ2-7; 10 bases are shared with TRBD2. CDR3 length equals 16 residues. CDR1 and CDR2 from the germline V gene are LGHDT and YNNKEL (reference sequence). J lost 6 bases, V lost 0 bases, and 8 bases had no gene match. CDR3 residues: CASSQDPSGSIAEQYF. CDR3 nucleotides: TGTGCCAGCAGCCAAGACCCTAGCGGGAGCATAGCCGAGCAGTACTTC.

The rearrangement uses TRBV9 and TRBJ2-5, with 11 bases lining up with TRBD1. The germline gives CDR1 SGDLS, CDR2 YYNGEE. Germline trimming cut 2 bases from V and 5 bases from J; bases unmatched to any gene: 8. This CDR3 region has 16 residues. CDR3 in DNA: TGTGCCAGCAGCGTCACTGGACAGGGGGCGGAGGAGACCCAGTACTTC. Its protein product is CASSVTGQGAEETQYF. Using reference TRBV9 and TRBJ2-5 for the parts outside the CDR3, the full variable domain is DSGVTQTPKHLITATGQRVTLRCSPRSGDLSVYWYQQSLDQGLQFLIQYYNGEERAKGNILERFSAQQFPDLHSELNLSSLELGDSALYFCASSVTGQGAEETQYFGPGTRLLVL.

The rearrangement uses TRBV7-2 and TRBJ2-3; D remains ambiguous. The CDR3 runs 13 residues. Germline V CDR1 and CDR2: SGHTA, FQGNSA. Trimming took 0 bases from V and 10 from J, leaving 11 bases between them. DNA of the CDR3: TGTGCCAGCAGCTTAGCGGGTCCTAGTTCGCAGTATTTT. It is translated as CASSLAGPSSQYF.

The rearrangement joins TRBV12-3 or TRBV12-4 to TRBJ1-1; no firm D call. The CDR3 is made up of 12 amino acids. V dropped 3 bases and J dropped 2 bases, with 4 bases sitting between them. DNA for the CDR3: TGTGCCAGCAGTTTCTTAAACACTGAAGCTTTCTTT. Encoded protein: CASSFLNTEAFF.

The chain employs TRBV28 and TRBJ2-7, with 7 bases lining up with TRBD2. With 3 bases clipped from V and 4 bases from J, the junction kept 6 bases outside the gene matches. This CDR3 has 14 amino acids. From germline, CDR1 is MDHEN and CDR2 SYDVKM. The DNA of the CDR3 is TGTGCCAGCAGTTTGGTGGGAGGGTTTTACGAGCAGTACTTC. Translated, it gives CASSLVGGFYEQYF.

The chain combines TRBV6-2 or TRBV6-3 with TRBJ2-7; perhaps TRBD2 as D (6 bases). Germline CDR1 MNHEY, CDR2 SVGEGT. This CDR3 spans 15 amino acids. Trimming took off 4 bases at V and 3 bases at J, with 16 bases between the two ends. This CDR3 is CASSSTGEHGYEQYF. CDR3 DNA sequence: TGTGCCAGCAGTTCCACGGGGGAACACGGCTACGAGCAGTACTTC.

This rearrangement joins TRBV11-1 to TRBJ2-7, with TRBD1 identical over 9 bases. CDR1 SGHAT and CDR2 FQDESV come from the germline V gene (reference sequence). The CDR3 has 14 amino acids. V dropped 6 bases and J dropped 4; count of bases not matched to a gene: 7. The CDR3 sequence: CASSSVQGAYEQYF. As DNA, the CDR3 is TGTGCCAGCAGTTCTGTACAGGGGGCTTACGAGCAGTACTTC.